This TCR beta chain is drawn from a study of shared clonotypes between healthy human individuals. The overall study: CD4 naive and CD4 memory each took three plates per donor, while CD8 naive took two and CD8 memory one. Study conclusions and caveats: Genetic and exposure-history diversity was limited by the small donor number. Among donors, the sharing of clonotypes was expected to be influenced by sequencing depth.

The table came from immunoSEQ multiplex PCR; TCRdb's copy has only in-frame clones and leaves some out. This sample yields 2 million to 3 million clones, of which under 95% are seen a single time; approximately 0.36% belongs to the top ten. Regarding this clone: Its antigen is currently unknown.

The CDR3 runs to 16 residues. J was trimmed by 6 bases and V by 3 bases; bases with no gene match: 7. Germline V gene data show CDR1 as SGDLS and CDR2 as YYNGEE. The TCR was taken from a man aged 18 to 29 in good health. Some clones in this sample may be carry-over from other donors' samples. The rearrangement joins TRBV9 to TRBJ2-2, with 11 bases lining up with TRBD2. Sequencing was done on a sample of naive CD4+ T cells from PBMCs. Subset described: CD45RA+ positively selected. The CDR3 DNA reads TGTGCCAGCAGCGATCAACTAGCGGGAGTTGCCGGGGAGCTGTTTTTT. Its protein is CASSDQLAGVAGELFF.